This is a list of T cell receptor beta chains from one sample in a study of T cells in Graves' hyperthyroidism and ophthalmopathy. TCRdb reanalysed the multiplex PCR reads using MiXCR and keeps one entry per CDR3 protein. Of 550,000 to 700,000 distinct CDR3 sequences listed, 35% to 55% are singletons. Sequences were obtained from peripheral blood or thyroid tissue (not recorded which). Receptors were obtained from an adult woman with Graves' disease, either hyperthyroidism or ophthalmopathy (not recorded which). Each CDR3 is given with its conserved first and last residue. The D gene is left open where the match is weak. A clone size is listed for some rows: how often the clone was seen (once, few, many), or a class if it is expanded.

d_gene: TRBD1; v_gene: TRBV7-9; j_gene: TRBJ1-3; abundance: -; CDR3aa: CASSLAGQAGNTIYF; CDR3nt: TGTGCCAGCAGCTTAGCGGGACAGGCTGGAAACACCATATATTTT
d_gene: -; v_gene: TRBV7-8; j_gene: TRBJ2-5; abundance: once; CDR3aa: CASSFFRVAETQYF; CDR3nt: TGTGCCAGCAGCTTTTTTAGGGTAGCGGAGACCCAGTACTTC
d_gene: TRBD1; v_gene: TRBV7-9; j_gene: TRBJ2-5; abundance: many; CDR3aa: CASSLEVFGTGDGETQYF; CDR3nt: TGTGCCAGCAGCTTAGAGGTGTTTGGGACAGGGGACGGAGAGACCCAGTACTTC
d_gene: -; v_gene: TRBV28; j_gene: TRBJ1-1; abundance: -; CDR3aa: CASSLRPGATEAFF; CDR3nt: TGTGCCAGCAGTTTACGACCAGGGGCCACTGAAGCTTTCTTT
d_gene: -; v_gene: TRBV13; j_gene: TRBJ1-4; abundance: many; CDR3aa: CASSLGGRNEKLFF; CDR3nt: TGTGCCAGCAGCTTAGGGGGTAGGAATGAAAAACTGTTTTTT
d_gene: TRBD1; v_gene: TRBV10-3; j_gene: TRBJ1-1; abundance: -; CDR3aa: CAIGGQTEAFF; CDR3nt: TGTGCCATCGGGGGACAGACTGAAGCTTTCTTT
d_gene: -; v_gene: TRBV4-2; j_gene: TRBJ1-3; abundance: many; CDR3aa: CASSQHGGNTIYF; CDR3nt: TGTGCCAGCAGCCAACACGGGGGAAACACCATATATTTT
d_gene: -; v_gene: TRBV12-3/TRBV12-4; j_gene: TRBJ1-2; abundance: many; CDR3aa: CASRSGTKYGYTF; CDR3nt: TGTGCCAGCAGATCCGGGACAAAGTATGGCTACACCTTC
d_gene: -; v_gene: TRBV18; j_gene: TRBJ1-5; abundance: -; CDR3aa: CASSPLQVSNRPQHF; CDR3nt: TGTGCCAGCTCACCCTTACAGGTGAGCAATCGGCCCCAGCATTTT
d_gene: TRBD1; v_gene: TRBV2; j_gene: TRBJ2-2; abundance: -; CDR3aa: CATWTGGNTGELFF; CDR3nt: TGTGCCACCTGGACAGGGGGCAACACCGGGGAGCTGTTTTTT
d_gene: TRBD1; v_gene: TRBV7-2; j_gene: TRBJ2-5; abundance: many; CDR3aa: CASSPGGTGDWETQYF; CDR3nt: TGTGCCAGCAGCCCCGGGGGGACAGGGGATTGGGAGACCCAGTACTTC
d_gene: -; v_gene: TRBV2; j_gene: TRBJ2-3; abundance: -; CDR3aa: CASSDTTDTQYF; CDR3nt: TGTGCCAGCAGTGATACCACAGATACGCAGTATTTT
d_gene: -; v_gene: TRBV7-9; j_gene: TRBJ1-4; abundance: -; CDR3aa: CASSFGGSNEKLFF; CDR3nt: TGTGCCAGCAGCTTCGGGGGTTCTAATGAAAAACTGTTTTTT
d_gene: -; v_gene: TRBV10-3; j_gene: TRBJ1-1; abundance: -; CDR3aa: CAISEEGVRVTEAFF; CDR3nt: TGTGCCATCAGTGAGGAGGGGGTGCGGGTCACTGAAGCTTTCTTT
d_gene: -; v_gene: TRBV12-3/TRBV12-4; j_gene: TRBJ2-7; abundance: many; CDR3aa: CASSLDGAGLGYEQYF; CDR3nt: TGTGCCAGCAGTTTAGATGGTGCGGGCCTAGGCTACGAGCAGTACTTC
d_gene: -; v_gene: TRBV7-3; j_gene: TRBJ2-7; abundance: -; CDR3aa: CASSLGHRDYEQYF; CDR3nt: TGTGCCAGCAGCTTAGGTCATCGGGACTACGAGCAGTACTTC
d_gene: TRBD1; v_gene: TRBV12-3/TRBV12-4; j_gene: TRBJ1-4; abundance: once; CDR3aa: CASAPGLGGRDEKLFF; CDR3nt: TGTGCCAGCGCCCCGGGACTAGGGGGCCGGGATGAAAAACTGTTTTTT
d_gene: TRBD1; v_gene: TRBV14; j_gene: TRBJ2-5; abundance: once; CDR3aa: CASSGGQGEAETQYF; CDR3nt: TGTGCCAGCAGTGGGGGACAGGGCGAAGCAGAGACCCAGTACTTC
d_gene: TRBD1; v_gene: TRBV20-1; j_gene: TRBJ2-1; abundance: -; CDR3aa: CSAGATGDPYNEQFF; CDR3nt: TGCAGTGCCGGCGCGACAGGGGACCCCTACAATGAGCAGTTCTTC
d_gene: TRBD2; v_gene: TRBV7-6; j_gene: TRBJ2-7; abundance: -; CDR3aa: CASSQVRLAGGVYEQYF; CDR3nt: TGTGCCAGCAGCCAAGTACGACTAGCGGGAGGGGTCTACGAGCAGTACTTC
d_gene: -; v_gene: TRBV7-3; j_gene: TRBJ2-1; abundance: few; CDR3aa: CASSHTGPRGDEQFF; CDR3nt: TGTGCCAGCAGCCACACGGGCCCCCGAGGCGATGAGCAGTTCTTC
d_gene: -; v_gene: TRBV28; j_gene: TRBJ2-7; abundance: -; CDR3aa: CASSLDHTYEQYF; CDR3nt: TGTGCCAGCAGTTTAGACCACACTTACGAGCAGTACTTC
d_gene: -; v_gene: TRBV15; j_gene: TRBJ2-5; abundance: -; CDR3aa: CATSRGGWQETQYF; CDR3nt: TGTGCCACCAGCAGAGGGGGGTGGCAAGAGACCCAGTACTTC
d_gene: -; v_gene: TRBV9; j_gene: TRBJ2-5; abundance: -; CDR3aa: CASSGSNTEQETQYF; CDR3nt: TGTGCCAGCAGCGGCTCCAACACTGAACAAGAGACCCAGTACTTC
d_gene: -; v_gene: TRBV20-1; j_gene: TRBJ1-1; abundance: -; CDR3aa: CSARDLGFEAEAFF; CDR3nt: TGCAGTGCTAGAGATCTGGGGTTTGAAGCTGAAGCTTTCTTT
d_gene: TRBD1; v_gene: TRBV6-1; j_gene: TRBJ1-3; abundance: once; CDR3aa: CASHRGRNWRFGNTIYF; CDR3nt: TGTGCCAGCCACAGGGGCAGGAATTGGCGATTTGGAAACACCATATATTTT
d_gene: TRBD2; v_gene: TRBV4-1; j_gene: TRBJ2-7; abundance: -; CDR3aa: CASSQGGLADYEQYF; CDR3nt: TGCGCCAGCAGCCAAGGTGGTCTAGCGGACTACGAGCAGTACTTC